Shown below are 7 T cell receptor beta chains from a single sample sequenced in a study of shared clonotypes between healthy human individuals. The protocol was immunoSEQ multiplex PCR, while the TCRdb copy is restricted to in-frame clones and leaves out a portion. The sample records approximately 1.5 million clones, 98% being singletons. The sequencing input was naive CD4+ T cells sorted from blood. The subset is: CD45RA+ positively selected. The source is a man in his thirties or forties in good health.

The V gene is TRBV4-3, the J gene TRBJ1-4; weak D call: TRBD1 (6 bases). CDR1 LGHNA and CDR2 YSLEER come from the germline V gene. Trimming took off 2 bases at V and 6 bases at J, with 16 bases between the two ends. This CDR3 spans 16 amino acids. The CDR3 here is CASSQRRQDSYEKLFF. CDR3 DNA: TGCGCCAGCAGCCAAAGACGACAGGACAGTTATGAAAAACTGTTTTTT.

As concerns this clone: The identical CDR3 is also encoded by other nucleotide sequences in the sample. V gene TRBV9 combines with J gene TRBJ2-3; D remains unclear. Germline-derived CDR1 and CDR2 are SGDLS and YYNGEE. The CDR3 totals 13 residues. V lost 0 bases, J lost 4 bases, and 6 bases lay in between. Written as DNA, the CDR3 is TGTGCCAGCAGCGTAGGGCTGGCAGATACGCAGTATTTT. Protein product: CASSVGLADTQYF.

V and J are TRBV10-3 and TRBJ2-1, with D possibly matching TRBD2 (5 bases). CDR1 ENHRY and CDR2 SYGVKD come from the germline V gene. The CDR3 covers 16 residues. V was clipped by 3 bases and J by 0 bases, with 12 bases between them. The CDR3 DNA sequence: TGTGCCATCAGTGAAAGAGGGAGTCACTCCTACAATGAGCAGTTCTTC. Translation gives CAISERGSHSYNEQFF.

The chain combines TRBV5-1 with TRBJ2-7; 11 positions match TRBD2. The V and J ends lost 6 bases and 1 base, in that order; junction bases with no gene match: 6. The CDR3 runs to 15 residues. CDR1 and CDR2 from the germline V gene are SGHRS and YFSETQ. CDR3 nucleotides: TGCGCCAGCACCTCCACTAGCGGGAGTTCCTACGAGCAGTACTTC. This gives the protein CASTSTSGSSYEQYF.

The chain combines TRBV30 with TRBJ2-1, with 7 bases that match TRBD1. The germline CDR1 and CDR2 sequences are GTSNPN and SVGIG (reference sequence). The CDR3 contains 14 residues. V was pared by 4 bases and J by 4 bases, with 7 bases of the junction left unmatched. In DNA, the CDR3 is TGTGCCTGGAAGAGGGGGCCCCAATACAATGAGCAGTTCTTC. This sequence encodes CAWKRGPQYNEQFF.

The chain joins TRBV19 to TRBJ2-1; 9 nucleotides agree with TRBD1. The germline CDR1 and CDR2 sequences are LNHDA and SQIVND (reference sequence). V was clipped by 1 base and J by 6 bases; unmatched bases: 4. This CDR3 region has 15 residues. The CDR3 DNA sequence: TGTGCCAGTAGTATAGTGGGACAGGGATTCAATGAGCAGTTCTTC. Translating it yields CASSIVGQGFNEQFF.

The J gene is TRBJ1-5, the V gene TRBV28; 8 bases align to TRBD1. Trimming at V came to 2 bases and at J to 6 bases, leaving 6 bases not matched to a gene. Germline V lookup: CDR1 MDHEN, CDR2 SYDVKM. This CDR3 region has 15 residues. The CDR3 protein is CASSLIGQGGQPQHF. CDR3 coding DNA: TGTGCCAGCAGTTTAATCGGACAGGGCGGTCAGCCCCAGCATTTT.